The 10 T cell receptor beta chains below all came from one sample that was sequenced in a study of T-cell reconstitution after alpha-beta-depleted transplantation in children (dated by TCRdb to between 2015 and 2016). Library construction relied on PCR. The data were produced on an Illumina HiSeq 2500. TCR library preparation used molecular barcoding, with unique molecular identifiers applied to normalize quantification of the TCRbeta repertoire. TCRdb applied fastp at Q25 and MiXCR to the public reads, then kept only in-frame beta chains. For every CDR3 protein sequence, its rows merge into one entry that carries the most common genes and DNA. For this sample there are about 230,000 distinct CDR3 sequences; around 13% appear just once. Jointly, the top ten make up about 2.4% of the sample. Sequenced material: PBMCs from the stem cell graft donor, taken from the stem cell graft. These receptors came from a human donor who donated a stem cell graft to a child with acute lymphoblastic leukemia.

This clonotype was picked up many times. The CDR3 DNA is TGTGCCAGCAGTGACCGACTGGCGCAGTATTTT. Its translation: CASSDRLAQYF. The J gene is TRBJ2-3, the V gene TRBV28; D is unresolved. The CDR3 contains 11 residues. CDR1 is MDHEN and CDR2 is SYDVKM in the germline V gene. V gave up 5 bases and J gave up 10 bases, with 10 bases separating them.

This clonotype was counted at least ten times. This chain joins TRBV20-1 and TRBJ1-2; D gene ambiguous. CDR3 length: 14 residues. Germline V gene data show CDR1 as DFQATT and CDR2 as SNEGSKA (reference sequence). V was shortened by 0 bases and J by 7 bases, with 15 bases between the two germline ends. The CDR3 protein is CSARDPLKGGGYTF. CDR3 coding DNA: TGCAGTGCTAGAGACCCCCTGAAGGGTGGTGGCTACACCTTC.

In this sample, this clonotype turned up many times. The V call is TRBV12-3 or TRBV12-4, the J call TRBJ1-6; possibly TRBD1 for D (6 bases). Trimming took 6 bases from V and 8 from J, leaving 14 bases between them. This CDR3 has 14 amino acids. CDR3 in DNA: TGTGCCAGCAGGCTACAGGGCGGGGATTCACCCCTCCACTTT. Translating it yields CASRLQGGDSPLHF.

Worth noting for this clonotype: The junction shows a germline mismatch at one end, possibly a read error. The CDR3 protein is CASSEDRGPLNTATQYF. The CDR3 bases are TGTGCCAGCAGCGAAGACAGGGGGCCCCTTAACACAGCTACGCAGTATTTT. This chain joins TRBV7-2 and TRBJ2-3, with 10 nucleotides matching TRBD1. Per germline, CDR1 SGHTA and CDR2 FQGNSA. The CDR3 length is 17 residues.

There are many counts of this clonotype. The genes are TRBV9 and TRBJ2-2; the match to TRBD1 covers 9 bases. V dropped 3 bases and J dropped 2; count of bases not matched to a gene: 8. The CDR3 covers 17 residues. In germline, CDR1 is SGDLS, CDR2 YYNGEE. This CDR3 reads CASSAPGQGPNTGELFF. CDR3 nucleotides: TGTGCCAGCAGCGCACCGGGACAGGGACCAAACACCGGGGAGCTGTTTTTT.

The V and J genes are TRBV30 and TRBJ1-2, with D tentatively TRBD1 (6 bases). This CDR3 is 11 amino acids long. In germline, CDR1 is GTSNPN, CDR2 SVGIG (reference sequence). CDR3 sequence: CATDRSYGYTF. The CDR3 DNA reads as TGTGCGACTGACAGGAGCTATGGCTACACCTTC.

This clonotype has at least ten counts. V is TRBV18 and J is TRBJ2-6; possibly TRBD1 for D (5 bases). Germline V CDR1 and CDR2: KGHSH, LQKENI. Trimming removed 4 bases from V and 3 bases from J, with 13 bases in between. The CDR3 is 16 amino acids. For the CDR3, the DNA is TGTGCCAGCTCACAACGGACACGCAATGGGGCCAACGTCCTGACTTTC. It translates to CASSQRTRNGANVLTF.

Concerning this clonotype: The junction differs from germline at one of its ends, possibly a read error. The chain joins TRBV4-2 to TRBJ1-2; 7 nucleotides agree with TRBD1. The germline gives CDR1 LGHNA, CDR2 YNFKEQ. The CDR3 spans 15 residues. CDR3: CASSQKEGADYSYTF. The DNA of the CDR3 is TGTGCCAGCAGCCAAAAGGAGGGGGCCGACTATAGCTACACCTTC.

In its sample, this clonotype was seen many times. The chain couples TRBV19 to TRBJ1-4, with a possible D match to TRBD1 (6 bases). The CDR3 covers 11 residues. The V gene's germline CDR1 is LNHDA and CDR2 SQIVND (reference sequence). V lost 9 bases to trimming and J lost 6 bases, with 8 bases between them. Here the CDR3 reads CASEGDEKLFF. In nucleotides, the CDR3 is TGTGCCAGCGAGGGGGATGAAAAACTGTTTTTT.

This clonotype was observed a few times. The chain links TRBV20-1 to TRBJ2-1; D possibly corresponds to TRBD2 (5 bases). Germline CDR1 is DFQATT and CDR2 is SNEGSKA (reference sequence). The CDR3 runs 17 residues. Trimming took off 0 bases at V and 0 bases at J, with 15 bases between the two ends. CDR3 protein: CSARDRADPSSYNEQFF. The CDR3, as DNA: TGCAGTGCTAGAGACCGAGCGGACCCCAGCTCCTACAATGAGCAGTTCTTC.